Below, 24 T cell receptor beta chains from the same sample are listed, as sequenced in a study of blood T cells in healthy people across ages. A J-beta primer mix and a sample-barcoded 5' primer were used in a second PCR of roughly 7 to 12 cycles. TCRdb passed the 5' RACE reads through MiXCR, listing each CDR3 protein once. Here the sample spans around 780,000 distinct CDR3 sequences, more than 55% being singletons. The sequencing input was blood. These receptors originate from a man between 40 and 49 years old in good health.

This clonotype was observed a handful of times. The chain employs TRBV5-1 and TRBJ2-5; 8 bases line up with TRBD1. CDR1 SGHRS and CDR2 YFSETQ come from the germline V gene. The CDR3 has 14 amino acids. J was trimmed by 5 bases and V by 3 bases; bases with no gene match: 6. The CDR3 region is CASSYYRGTETQYF. The CDR3 bases are TGCGCCAGCAGCTACTACAGGGGGACGGAGACCCAGTACTTC.

The chain carries TRBV5-1 and TRBJ2-1; 12 positions agree with TRBD1. This CDR3 is built from 16 residues. The V gene end was trimmed by 3 bases and the J gene end by 5 bases; junction bases not matched to a gene: 6. Germline values: CDR1 SGHRS, CDR2 YFSETQ. The CDR3 region has the DNA TGCGCCAGCAGCTCGCCGGGACAGGGGGCGCACAATGAGCAGTTCTTC. Its translation: CASSSPGQGAHNEQFF.

The V call is TRBV29-1, the J call TRBJ1-2, with no clear D. Deletions cut 7 bases from V and 3 bases from J, with 9 bases between. This CDR3 region has 11 residues. Germline assignment: CDR1 SQVTM and CDR2 ANQGSEA. This CDR3 is CSAVHDYGYTF. The CDR3 region has the DNA TGCAGCGCCGTACATGACTATGGCTACACCTTC.

Only one count was recorded for this clonotype. The gene calls are TRBV9 and TRBJ1-2; no reliable D call. Germline loops: CDR1 SGDLS, CDR2 YYNGEE. This CDR3 is 17 amino acids long. Between the trimmed V and J ends, which lost 4 bases and 0 bases, there was a span of 19 bases. CDR3 sequence (DNA): TGTGCCAGCAGCCCCTTCAGTAGTCGAACGGCTAACTATGGCTACACCTTC. It codes for CASSPFSSRTANYGYTF.

V gene TRBV20-1 combines with J gene TRBJ1-1; D uncertain. The CDR3 length is 15 residues. Germline values: CDR1 DFQATT, CDR2 SNEGSKA (reference sequence). V lost 3 bases and J lost 0, with 14 bases in between. The CDR3 is CSASFQELLNTEAFF. The CDR3 DNA sequence: TGCAGTGCTAGTTTTCAGGAGCTCTTGAACACTGAAGCTTTCTTT.

V is TRBV4-3 and J is TRBJ2-1; 13 nucleotides agree with TRBD2. In germline, CDR1 is LGHNA, CDR2 YSLEER. The J segment lost 15 bases and the V segment lost 0 bases, leaving 8 bases of the junction unmatched. This CDR3 is 15 amino acids long. The CDR3 DNA sequence: TGCGCCAGCAGCCAAGAACCCGGGACTAGCGGGACCCCGTTCTTC. Translated: CASSQEPGTSGTPFF.

The gene calls are TRBV2 and TRBJ2-7, with 8 bases that match TRBD1. Germline V gene data show CDR1 as SNHLY and CDR2 as FYNNEI. J was trimmed by 6 bases and V by 3 bases; bases with no gene match: 10. This CDR3 region has 15 residues. DNA for the CDR3: TGTGCCAGCAGTGACATTCGGACAGGGATCGCCGAGCAGTACTTC. Translated, it gives CASSDIRTGIAEQYF.

This chain links TRBV25-1 with TRBJ2-1, with TRBD1 identical over 7 bases. Germline CDR1 is MGHDK and CDR2 is SYGVNS. CDR3 length: 14 amino acids. The trim removed 7 bases at V and 2 bases at J, leaving 5 bases unmatched. The CDR3 is CASTRQGPYNEQFF. The CDR3 DNA follows: TGTGCCAGCACCAGACAGGGCCCCTACAATGAGCAGTTCTTC.

A few counts support this clonotype. The V call is TRBV15, the J call TRBJ2-3, with 13 positions matching TRBD2. The junction had 7 bases not matched to a gene; V was cut back by 1 base and J by 3 bases. Germline V gene data show CDR1 as LNHNV and CDR2 as YYDKDF (reference sequence). This CDR3 is 18 amino acids long. The CDR3 sequence: CATSRARLAGGYTDTQYF. The DNA for the CDR3 is TGTGCCACCAGCAGAGCCCGACTAGCGGGGGGTTATACAGATACGCAGTATTTT.

The sample holds a few counts of this clonotype. The V call is TRBV20-1, the J call TRBJ2-7; TRBD2 agrees at 9 bases. The V gene end was trimmed by 3 bases and the J gene end by 3 bases; junction bases not matched to a gene: 6. Germline V CDR1 and CDR2: DFQATT, SNEGSKA (reference sequence). There are 14 residues in the CDR3. The CDR3: CSARVREGIYEQYF. As DNA, the CDR3 is TGCAGTGCTAGGGTGCGGGAGGGCATCTACGAGCAGTACTTC.

This chain uses TRBV12-3 or TRBV12-4 with TRBJ1-5; D is unresolved. Trimming cost V 6 bases and J 4 bases, with 13 bases left between them. The length of the CDR3 is 14 residues. The CDR3 sequence: CASSLIVGNQPQHF. The CDR3 nucleotides read TGTGCCAGCAGCTTGATCGTGGGTAATCAGCCCCAGCATTTT.

The V gene is TRBV2, the J gene TRBJ1-2; no firm D call. V dropped 2 bases and J dropped 4 bases, with 11 bases sitting between them. Germline CDR1 reads SNHLY; CDR2 reads FYNNEI. This CDR3 spans 14 amino acids. The CDR3 region is CASSENREIYGYTF. CDR3 in DNA: TGTGCCAGCAGTGAAAACAGAGAGATCTATGGCTACACCTTC.

This clonotype was picked up a small number of times. The rearrangement joins TRBV6-5 to TRBJ1-2; no clear D gene. Deletions cut 5 bases from V and 2 bases from J, with 9 bases between. CDR3 length: 13 amino acids. The germline gives CDR1 MNHEY, CDR2 SVGAGI. In DNA, the CDR3 is TGTGCCAGCAGTGTGGTTGGGAACTATGGCTACACCTTC. It specifies CASSVVGNYGYTF.

V is TRBV6-1 and J is TRBJ2-1; TRBD2 matches at 13 bases. Germline V gene data show CDR1 as MNHNS and CDR2 as SASEGT. Trimming cost V 1 base and J 9 bases; bases outside gene matches: 9. The CDR3 runs 17 residues. The CDR3 bases are TGTGCCAGCAGTGAAGGGTTACTAGCGGGGGGGTCTAGTGAGCAGTTCTTC. It translates to CASSEGLLAGGSSEQFF.

This clonotype came up a few times. This chain links TRBV29-1 with TRBJ2-3; D call uncertain. The V gene's germline CDR1 is SQVTM and CDR2 ANQGSEA. The ends were cut back, 4 bases at V and 2 bases at J, with 16 bases in the middle. The CDR3 loop spans 15 amino acids. CDR3: CSVVGAKGITDTQYF. The CDR3 DNA is TGCAGCGTTGTTGGTGCTAAAGGGATCACAGATACGCAGTATTTT.

The V and J genes are TRBV11-2 and TRBJ2-3; 9 nucleotides match TRBD2. V lost 3 bases and J lost 7; bases outside the gene matches: 8. The CDR3 has 15 residues. The germline gives CDR1 SGHAT, CDR2 FQNNGV. CDR3 sequence (DNA): TGTGCCAGCAGCTTGGGGAGCGGGGGGACGTATACGCAGTATTTT. Its translation: CASSLGSGGTYTQYF.

The chain has TRBV2 and TRBJ2-5; tentative D call: TRBD2 (6 bases). V was pared by 2 bases and J by 1 base, with 11 bases between. Germline V CDR1 and CDR2: SNHLY, FYNNEI. CDR3 length: 15 residues. CDR3 region: CASSEYGGFQETQYF. CDR3 nucleotides: TGTGCCAGCAGTGAATACGGGGGATTCCAAGAGACCCAGTACTTC.

The gene calls are TRBV27 and TRBJ2-4; TRBD1 or TRBD2 may be the D gene (5 bases each). The DNA end is more similar to TRBJ2-7, so the J call may be wrong. The germline V gene has CDR1 MNHEY and CDR2 SMNVEV (reference sequence). This CDR3 is built from 15 residues. CDR3 sequence (DNA): TGTGCCAGCAACCTTGACCCGGGACGTCCCTACGAGCAGTACTTC. It specifies CASNLDPGRPYEQYF.

The V and J genes are TRBV15 and TRBJ2-5, with 11 nucleotides matching TRBD1. V lost 0 bases and J lost 4; bases outside the gene matches: 7. Germline V gene data show CDR1 as LNHNV and CDR2 as YYDKDF (reference sequence). The CDR3 consists of 17 residues. CDR3 DNA: TGTGCCACCAGCAGAGATCTGATGGACAGGGGGCTAGAGACCCAGTACTTC. This translates into CATSRDLMDRGLETQYF.

Only one count was recorded for this clonotype. The chain is built from TRBV3-1 and TRBJ2-1, with a tentative D call TRBD1 (6 bases). The better agreement between TRBJ2-7 and the DNA end casts doubt on the J call. The CDR3 is 13 residues long. CDR1 and CDR2 from the germline V gene are LGHDT and YNNKEL (reference sequence). The DNA of the CDR3 is TGTGCCAGCAGCCAGTTACGGGACAATGAGCAGTACTTC. This sequence encodes CASSQLRDNEQYF.

This chain links TRBV7-9 with TRBJ2-5, with 9 bases matching TRBD1. Germline-derived CDR1 and CDR2 are SEHNR and FQNEAQ (reference sequence). Trimming removed 5 bases from V and 2 bases from J; junction bases left unmatched: 12. This CDR3 region has 17 residues. The CDR3 bases are TGTGCCAGCAGCCAAACGGGACAGGGTAGGGTACAAGAGACCCAGTACTTC. Residues: CASSQTGQGRVQETQYF.

V usage is TRBV10-3 and J usage is TRBJ2-3; 8 positions match TRBD1. The CDR3 sequence is 14 residues long. The V segment lost 6 bases and the J segment 5 bases; nucleotides outside the gene matches: 7. Germline lookup yields CDR1 ENHRY and CDR2 SYGVKD. CDR3 nucleotides: TGTGCCATCAGGGGGACAGGCGGGATAGATACGCAGTATTTT. Its protein is CAIRGTGGIDTQYF.

This clonotype was seen only once. The chain links TRBV12-3 or TRBV12-4 to TRBJ2-5; unclear D gene. The CDR3 is 11 residues long. V lost 10 bases and J 5 bases, leaving 11 bases between the germline ends. The CDR3 DNA reads as TGTGCCACCCTCTCCGAGGAGACCCAGTACTTC. This gives the protein CATLSEETQYF.

The CDR3 DNA follows: TGTGCCAGCAGCTTACGGCCCAGACTAGCGGGAGCGGTGAATGAGCAGTTCTTC. Residues: CASSLRPRLAGAVNEQFF. The chain links TRBV7-2 to TRBJ2-1, with 12 bases matching TRBD2. Per germline, CDR1 SGHTA and CDR2 FQGNSA. The CDR3 contains 18 residues. V shed 2 bases, J shed 7 bases, and the junction held 12 bases outside the gene matches.